This T cell receptor (beta chain) originates from a study of blood T cell repertoires in COVID-19. About the study: The study drew acute and convalescent COVID-19 samples from the United States, Italy and Spain. PBMCs, B-cell-depleted T cells, or T cells provided the cDNA or gDNA that made up the material.

The CDR3 extends over 14 amino acids. Germline assignment: CDR1 SGHVS and CDR2 FQNEAQ. Trimming removed 3 bases from V and 3 bases from J, with 10 bases in between. Per the original methods: Reference gene primer amplification gave estimated nucleated cell counts. The method was immunoSEQ multiplex PCR; TCRdb's version includes in-frame clones alone and lacks a portion of them. That table supplies the V and J calls and clone size; D and trimming were determined from the DNA. The sample lists hundreds of thousands of clones; 70% to 90% were seen once. The table lists this clone with a count of one. The sequencing input was peripheral blood. This TCR came from a woman between 45 and 60 years old with COVID-19, enrolled during active disease. The V call is TRBV7-8, the J call TRBJ2-3; possibly TRBD2 for D (7 bases). CDR3 protein: CASSFRGATDTQYF. CDR3 sequence (DNA): TGTGCCAGCAGCTTCCGGGGGGCAACAGATACGCAGTATTTT.